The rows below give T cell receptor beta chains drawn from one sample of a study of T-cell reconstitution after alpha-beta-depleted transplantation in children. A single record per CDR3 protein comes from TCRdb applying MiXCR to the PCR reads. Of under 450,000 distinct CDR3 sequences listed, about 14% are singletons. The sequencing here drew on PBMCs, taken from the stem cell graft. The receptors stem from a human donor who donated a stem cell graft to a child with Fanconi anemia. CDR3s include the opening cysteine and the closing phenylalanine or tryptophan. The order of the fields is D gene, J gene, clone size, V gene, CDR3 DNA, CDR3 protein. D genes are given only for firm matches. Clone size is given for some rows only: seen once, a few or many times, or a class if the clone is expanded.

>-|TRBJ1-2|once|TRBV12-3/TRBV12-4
TGTGCCAGCAGTTTGAGTGCGAGAGGCTACACCTTC
CASSLSARGYTF
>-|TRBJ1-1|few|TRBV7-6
TGTGCCAGCAGCTTAGTTTCGGTGGGCGAGGGCACTGAAGCTTTCTTT
CASSLVSVGEGTEAFF
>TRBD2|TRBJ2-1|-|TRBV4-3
TGCGCCAGCAGCCAAGATAGGACTAGCGGGGGGCGTGAGCAGTTCTTC
CASSQDRTSGGREQFF
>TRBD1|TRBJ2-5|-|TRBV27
TGTGCCAGCACCTCCGACAGGGATGAGACCCAGTACTTC
CASTSDRDETQYF
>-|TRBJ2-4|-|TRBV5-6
TGTGCCAGCAGCCACTCCACTGACATTCAGTACTTC
CASSHSTDIQYF
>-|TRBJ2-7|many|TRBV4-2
TGTGCCAGCAGCCAAGAAGAGGGAACCGCCTACGAGCAGTACTTC
CASSQEEGTAYEQYF
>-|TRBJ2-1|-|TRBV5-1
TGCGCCAGCAGCTTGGGGGATCCCTCGTACAATGAGCAGTTCTTC
CASSLGDPSYNEQFF
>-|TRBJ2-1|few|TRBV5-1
TGCGCCAGCAGCTTGTTGGGTAGTGGTGAGCAGTTCTTC
CASSLLGSGEQFF
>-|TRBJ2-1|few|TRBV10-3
TGTGCCATCAGTATAGTCGATGAGCAGTTCTTC
CAISIVDEQFF
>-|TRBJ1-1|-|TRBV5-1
TGCGCCAGCAGCCTCACAGGGTCCGATAACACTGAAGCTTTCTTT
CASSLTGSDNTEAFF
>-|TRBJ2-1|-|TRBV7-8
TGTGCCAGCAGCTTAAAAGGGGCAATGAATGAGCAGTTCTTC
CASSLKGAMNEQFF
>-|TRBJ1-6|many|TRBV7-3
TGTGCCAGCAGCTTAGACACCCTTAATTCACCCCTCCACTTT
CASSLDTLNSPLHF
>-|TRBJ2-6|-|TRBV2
TGTGCCAGCAGTGACCGGAGCTCTGGGGCCAACGTCCTGACTTTC
CASSDRSSGANVLTF
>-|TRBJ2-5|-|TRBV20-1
TGCAGTGCCGAACTTAGTGAGACCCAGTACTTC
CSAELSETQYF
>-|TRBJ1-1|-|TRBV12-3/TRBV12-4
TGTGCCAGCACCCATGTGGGGGGGGGGACTGAAGCTTTCTTT
CASTHVGGGTEAFF
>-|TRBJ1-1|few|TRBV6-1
TGTGCCAGCAGTGTACAGGGTAGGTCGTCTGAAGCTTTCTTT
CASSVQGRSSEAFF
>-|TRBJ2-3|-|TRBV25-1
TGTGCCAGCAGTGCCTCAGTCAAGGGGGGGGATACGCAGTATTTT
CASSASVKGGDTQYF